This T cell receptor beta chain is drawn from a study of cytomegalovirus exposure and HLA in healthy donors. Broader study findings: 87-base-pair reads could not separate some V segments, including TRBV6-2 and TRBV6-3.

As for this clone: Its antigen is currently unknown.

The PCR ran on 60 Vbeta and 13 Jbeta primers. The assay was immunoSEQ multiplex PCR, and TCRdb's table has in-frame clones only and misses some. The sample comprises 70,000 to 95,000 clones, roughly four fifths of which are singletons, and 13% rests with the top ten. The V end was cut by 4 bases, the J end by 2 bases, with 9 bases between. This CDR3 contains 14 residues. From germline, CDR1 is SGHDN and CDR2 FVKESK. The TCR was taken from a human donor in good health. V gene TRBV14 combines with J gene TRBJ2-1, with TRBD1 as a possible D gene (6 bases). What was sequenced was PBMCs. For the CDR3, the DNA is TGTGCCAGCAGCCCCCAGGGGCCCTACAATGAGCAGTTCTTC. It yields the protein CASSPQGPYNEQFF.